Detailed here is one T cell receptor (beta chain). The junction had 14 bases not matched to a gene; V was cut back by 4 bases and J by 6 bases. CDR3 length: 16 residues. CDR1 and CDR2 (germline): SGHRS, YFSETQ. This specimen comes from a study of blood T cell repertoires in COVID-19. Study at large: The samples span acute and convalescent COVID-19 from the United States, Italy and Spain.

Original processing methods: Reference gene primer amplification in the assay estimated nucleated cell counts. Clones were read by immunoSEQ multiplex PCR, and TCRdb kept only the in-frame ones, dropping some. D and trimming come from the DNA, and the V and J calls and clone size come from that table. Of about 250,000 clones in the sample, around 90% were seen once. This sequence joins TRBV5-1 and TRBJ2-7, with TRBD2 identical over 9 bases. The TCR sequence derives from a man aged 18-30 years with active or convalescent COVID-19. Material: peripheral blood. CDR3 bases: TGCGCCAGCAGCCCCGGGGCAGCGGGGGGCCGGGGCGAGCAGTACTTC. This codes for CASSPGAAGGRGEQYF.